This T cell receptor (beta chain) was identified during a study of blood T cell repertoires in COVID-19 (dated by TCRdb to 2019 to 2021). Regarding the research as a whole: Collaborator samples came from the United States, Italy and Spain and covered acute and convalescent phases of COVID-19. The dataset comprised deeply sampled blood TCRbeta repertoires from subjects exposed to, actively infected with, or recovered from COVID-19. The samples were drawn from two sources: the first 160 participants of the ongoing ImmuneRACE study, and 1,000 to 1,500 subjects contributed by 6 global collaborators. A de-identified subject ID, COVID-19 status, age in years and sex were almost always included in the sample metadata. Where HLA class I and class II types were available, the types were taken from metadata supplied by the sample provider, not from assay-based typing. The repertoires were made available in a free public database intended to serve as a resource for research on the immune response to SARS-CoV-2. The prospective study material was composed of cDNA or gDNA derived from T cells, B-cell-depleted T cells, or PBMCs. What the authors observed across the whole study: The quantity of clinical and demographic metadata differed by source and by participant and was supplied without curation.

The immunoSEQ Assay, a bias-controlled multiplex PCR, was used to amplify TCRbeta CDR3 regions from genomic DNA. Processing in the source paper ran as follows. The number of nucleated cells in each sample was estimated from the amplification of reference gene primers within the assay. To quantify the absolute abundance of each unique TCRbeta CDR3 rearrangement, sequence reads were collapsed and filtered. Productive Simpson clonality was computed per sample as the square root of Simpson's diversity index over productive rearrangements. The table was pulled from immuneACCESS by TCRdb, which kept in-frame rearrangements only. Such tables lose some clones; where checked, under half of the loss comes from unresolved V genes, and the rest has no known cause. The V and J calls and clone size come from that table; D and trimming were worked out from the DNA. The table for this sample lists 120,000 to 150,000 clones; 70% to 90% of them were counted only once. The ten largest clonotypes hold around 8% of the sample.

In the case of this clone: Its specific antigen is unknown. It has no much larger one-base neighbor in the sample; base qualities were not kept.

At one collaborating source in Seattle, patients were enrolled during active infection and were followed longitudinally through the course of disease. Each collaborating institution followed its own protocols to collect whole blood in K2EDTA tubes. For TCRbeta analysis, collaborators shipped samples in one of three forms: frozen whole blood, isolated PBMCs, or DNA extracted from either of those sample types. Germline trimming amounts to 0 bases on V and 8 bases on J, with 10 as the count of junction bases outside the gene matches. From a lookup of the germline V gene, CDR1 and CDR2 are LGHNT and FRNRAP. From the cysteine up to the phenylalanine, the CDR3 has a length of 17 residues. Kept here is only the CDR3 DNA, which spans 51 bases and is read in frame from base 1.

The rearranged segments are TRBV12-5 and TRBJ1-2; the central 12 bases match TRBD1. The sequenced material came from peripheral blood. This receptor was identified in a woman in her sixties with COVID-19, enrolled during active disease. In nucleotides, the sequence is TGTGCTAGTGGTTTGGTGGTAATGGGACAGGGGGCGCGGGGCTACACCTTC. This encodes CASGLVVMGQGARGYTF.